The next 12 T cell receptor beta chains were all read from a single sample in a study of T cells in Graves' hyperthyroidism and ophthalmopathy. From RNA transcripts, TCR beta CDR3 regions were amplified. During a first-round RT-PCR of the TCR CDR3, the HTBI primer set was used. TCRdb re-derived calls from the multiplex PCR reads in MiXCR, one entry per CDR3 protein. There are 250,000 to 300,000 distinct CDR3 sequences in the sample; over 15% occur only once, and about 50% lies in the top ten. Sequenced: blood. The receptors were gathered from a woman in her sixties or seventies with Graves' ophthalmopathy.

This clonotype was detected only a few times. This may come from a read error, since a much larger clone is one base off. This chain connects TRBV6-1 to TRBJ1-1; D unresolved. Trimming removed 6 bases from V and 0 bases from J, with 8 bases in between. The CDR3 extends over 13 amino acids. The germline V gene has CDR1 MNHNS and CDR2 SASEGT. Here the CDR3 DNA reads TGTGCCAGCAGGATCACTATGAACACTGAAGCTTTCTTT. Translation: CASRITMNTEAFF.

In its sample, this clonotype was seen a few times. J is TRBJ2-1 and V is TRBV30; 14 nucleotides agree with TRBD2. The germline V gene encodes CDR1 GTSNPN and CDR2 SVGIG (reference sequence). This CDR3 is 18 amino acids long. V lost 0 bases, J lost 5 bases, and 9 bases stayed unmatched. CDR3 nucleotides: TGTGCCTGGAGTGTACCGACTAGCGGGAGGGCCCGACACAATGAGCAGTTCTTC. The encoded protein is CAWSVPTSGRARHNEQFF.

This clonotype has a count of ten or more. This rearrangement joins TRBV7-2 to TRBJ2-5, with 10 bases lining up with TRBD2. CDR1 and CDR2 from the germline V gene are SGHTA and FQGNSA. Trimming cost V 2 bases and J 5 bases; bases outside gene matches: 8. The CDR3 loop spans 16 amino acids. CDR3 amino acids: CASSLTSGMGQETQYF. In nucleotides, the CDR3 is TGTGCCAGCAGCTTAACTAGCGGGATGGGACAGGAGACCCAGTACTTC.

This clonotype showed up just a few times. The chain carries TRBV5-1 and TRBJ2-1; D possibly uses TRBD1 or TRBD2 (5 bases each). The germline V gene encodes CDR1 SGHRS and CDR2 YFSETQ. CDR3 length equals 14 residues. V shed 5 bases and J shed 7 bases, with 16 bases lying between them. The CDR3 bases are TGCGCCAGCAGGGGTCTTGCGAGGGGAAATGAGCAGTTCTTC. This gives the protein CASRGLARGNEQFF.

There are a few counts of this clonotype. The rearrangement links TRBV9 to TRBJ1-3; D remains ambiguous. Germline-derived CDR1 and CDR2 are SGDLS and YYNGEE. V shed 4 bases and J shed 7 bases, with 15 bases lying between them. The CDR3 has 14 amino acids. The CDR3 sequence: CASSPSAGWNTIYF. CDR3 coding DNA: TGTGCCAGCAGCCCGTCCGCCGGATGGAACACCATATATTTT.

This clonotype showed up many times. This sequence joins TRBV7-9 and TRBJ2-7; D assignment may be TRBD1 or TRBD2 (6 bases each). The CDR3 is made up of 15 amino acids. Looked up from germline, CDR1 is SEHNR and CDR2 is FQNEAQ (reference sequence). Deletions cut 5 bases from V and 3 bases from J, with 17 bases between. CDR3 residues: CASSPPGAGVYEQYF. The DNA for the CDR3 is TGTGCCAGCAGCCCGCCGGGGGCAGGGGTCTACGAGCAGTACTTC. The variable domain in full, completed from reference TRBV7-9 and TRBJ2-7, reads DTGVSQNPRHKITKRGQNVTFRCDPISEHNRLYWYRQTLGQGPEFLTYFQNEAQLEKSRLLSDRFSAERPKGSFSTLEIQRTEQGDSAMYLCASSPPGAGVYEQYFGPGTRLTVT.

There are many counts of this clonotype. CDR3 DNA: TGCAGTGCTAGAACCGAACAGGGGATGTTGGGTGGCTACACCTTC. Encoded protein: CSARTEQGMLGGYTF. The gene calls are TRBV20-1 and TRBJ1-2; 7 nucleotides line up with TRBD1. The germline CDR1 and CDR2 sequences are DFQATT and SNEGSKA (reference sequence). CDR3 length: 15 residues. V lost 2 bases and J lost 7; bases outside the gene matches: 13.

This clonotype was seen repeatedly, ten times or more. J is TRBJ1-1 and V is TRBV7-2; D not certain. CDR1 and CDR2 from the germline V gene are SGHTA and FQGNSA. Trimming stripped 2 bases from V and 1 base from J, with 11 bases between. This CDR3 comprises 15 residues. DNA for the CDR3: TGTGCCAGCAGCTTATCGGTAGGGCCGAACACTGAAGCTTTCTTT. Translation: CASSLSVGPNTEAFF.

Many counts were recorded for this clonotype. J is TRBJ2-3 and V is TRBV2, with TRBD1 matching over 11 bases. Trimming took 6 bases from V and 5 from J; bases not matched to a gene: 7. Germline V lookup: CDR1 SNHLY, CDR2 FYNNEI. The CDR3 is 15 amino acids. CDR3: CASSGGTGGVDTQYF. The DNA of the CDR3 is TGTGCCAGCAGCGGCGGGACAGGGGGGGTAGATACGCAGTATTTT.

The chain joins TRBV18 to TRBJ1-2; TRBD1 is a possible D gene (6 bases). V dropped 3 bases and J dropped 8 bases, with 19 bases sitting between them. CDR1 KGHSH and CDR2 LQKENI come from the germline V gene. The CDR3 is made up of 15 amino acids. CDR3 DNA: TGTGCCAGCTCACCTTCGCGGGGGGCGGTTGGCGGCTACACCTTC. Its translation is CASSPSRGAVGGYTF.

In its sample, this clonotype was seen many times. The chain links TRBV7-8 to TRBJ2-1; perhaps TRBD2 as D (6 bases). V was shortened by 2 bases and J by 7 bases, with 18 bases between the two germline ends. The germline CDR1 and CDR2 sequences are SGHVS and FQNEAQ. The CDR3 covers 16 residues. The CDR3, as DNA: TGTGCCAGCAGCTTAACTTTCGCGGGCGGGGTAAATGAGCAGTTCTTC. This gives the protein CASSLTFAGGVNEQFF.

V usage is TRBV20-1 and J usage is TRBJ1-1, with a weak D call TRBD1 (5 bases). CDR1 is DFQATT and CDR2 is SNEGSKA in the germline V gene (reference sequence). V lost 2 bases to trimming and J lost 6 bases, with 16 bases between them. The CDR3 sequence is 14 residues long. For the CDR3, the DNA is TGCAGTGCTAGAATCCCCCTCAGAGGGGCTGAAGCTTTCTTT. It specifies CSARIPLRGAEAFF.